The T cell receptor (beta chain) described here comes from a study of cytomegalovirus exposure and HLA in healthy donors. The CDR3 contains 17 residues. Trimming at V came to 2 bases and at J to 4 bases, leaving 10 bases not matched to a gene. With respect to this clone: Its antigen is unidentified.

Profiling relied on immunoSEQ multiplex PCR, and the TCRdb table lists in-frame clones only, not all of them. The top ten clones hold 1% of a sample with under 350,000 clones, approximately 83% of them seen once. Findings and caveats of the study: Rarity held for most TCR sequences, but there were some public TCRs that occurred in many donors.

This receptor was obtained from a young woman in good health and CMV-seronegative. Material: PBMCs. The V call is TRBV6-7, the J call TRBJ1-5; 8 nucleotides align to TRBD1. TRBV6-7 qualifies as an ORF whose function is uncertain. In nucleotides, the CDR3 is TGTGCCAGCAGTTACGAGATCGACAGGGGAACTAATCAGCCCCAGCATTTT. Its protein product is CASSYEIDRGTNQPQHF.